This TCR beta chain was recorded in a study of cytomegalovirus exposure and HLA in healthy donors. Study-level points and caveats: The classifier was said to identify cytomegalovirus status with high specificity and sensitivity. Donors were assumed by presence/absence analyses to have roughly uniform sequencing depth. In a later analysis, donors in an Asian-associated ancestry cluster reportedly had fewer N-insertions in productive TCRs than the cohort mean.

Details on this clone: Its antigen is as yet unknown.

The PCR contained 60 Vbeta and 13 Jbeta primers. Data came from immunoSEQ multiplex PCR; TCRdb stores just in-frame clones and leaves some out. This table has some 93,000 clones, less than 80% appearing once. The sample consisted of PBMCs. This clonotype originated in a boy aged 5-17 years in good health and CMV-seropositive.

The CDR3 bases are TGTGCCAGCAGTTACAGGGCAGGGGGTGGCTACACCTTC. Translation: CASSYRAGGGYTF. The V gene is TRBV6-5, the J gene TRBJ1-2; 7 bases agree with TRBD1. V gave up 2 bases and J gave up 7 bases; unmatched junction bases: 4. Germline V gene data show CDR1 as MNHEY and CDR2 as SVGAGI. The CDR3 is made up of 13 amino acids.